The sequence of this T cell receptor (beta chain) was determined in a study of blood T cell repertoires in COVID-19. Whole-study context: Whether acute or convalescent, the COVID-19 samples came from the United States, Italy and Spain. Sources were T cells, B-cell-depleted T cells, or PBMCs; the material itself was cDNA or gDNA.

Using immunoSEQ multiplex PCR, the repertoire was profiled, and TCRdb retains in-frame clones only, with some absent. The table includes around 270,000 clones, over 80% detected once. In this sample, this clone turned up once. Germline trimming cut 6 bases from V and 7 bases from J; bases unmatched to any gene: 15. Germline V gene sequence: CDR1 SGHRS, CDR2 YFSETQ. CDR3 length equals 17 residues. The receptor was isolated from a woman between 40 and 50 years old who had recovered from COVID-19. The V gene is TRBV5-1, the J gene TRBJ2-1; 11 bases are a match to TRBD2. The specimen sequenced was peripheral blood. The CDR3 is CASNLAGGRGGRNEQFF. The CDR3 nucleotides read TGCGCCAGCAACCTAGCGGGGGGACGAGGGGGTCGGAATGAGCAGTTCTTC. The full variable domain, its missing parts supplied by reference TRBV5-1 and TRBJ2-1, is KAGVTQTPRYLIKTRGQQVTLSCSPISGHRSVSWYQQTPGQGLQFLFEYFSETQRNKGNFPGRFSGRQFSNSRSEMNVSTLELGDSALYLCASNLAGGRGGRNEQFFGPGTRLTVL.